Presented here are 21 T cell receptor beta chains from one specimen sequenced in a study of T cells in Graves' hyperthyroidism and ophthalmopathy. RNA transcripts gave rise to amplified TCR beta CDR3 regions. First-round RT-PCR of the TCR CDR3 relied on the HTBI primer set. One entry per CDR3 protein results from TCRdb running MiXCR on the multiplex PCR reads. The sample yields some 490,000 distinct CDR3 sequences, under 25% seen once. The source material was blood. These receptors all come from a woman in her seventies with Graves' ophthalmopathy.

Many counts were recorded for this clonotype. For the CDR3, the DNA is TGTGCCAGCAGCTTACCCGGGGTAGCGGAAAAGACCCAGTACTTC. Translating gives CASSLPGVAEKTQYF. The chain combines TRBV11-1 with TRBJ2-5; possible D gene TRBD2, 6 bases. Per the germline V gene, CDR1 is SGHAT and CDR2 is FQDESV (reference sequence). The ends were cut back, 2 bases at V and 6 bases at J, with 16 bases in the middle. This CDR3 is 15 amino acids long.

CDR3 sequence reads: CASRSGLAGGIGDTQYF. In nucleotides, the CDR3 is TGCGCCAGCAGATCGGGACTAGCGGGAGGAATTGGAGATACGCAGTATTTT. The J gene is TRBJ2-3, the V gene TRBV5-1; 15 positions agree with TRBD2. V dropped 5 bases and J dropped 5; count of bases not matched to a gene: 9. Germline loops: CDR1 SGHRS, CDR2 YFSETQ. The length of the CDR3 is 17 residues.

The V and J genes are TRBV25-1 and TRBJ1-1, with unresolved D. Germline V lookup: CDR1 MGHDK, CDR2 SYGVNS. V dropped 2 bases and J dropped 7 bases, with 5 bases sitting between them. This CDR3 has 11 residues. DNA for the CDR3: TGTGCCAGCAGTGAAACCTTTGAAGCTTTCTTT. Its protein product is CASSETFEAFF.

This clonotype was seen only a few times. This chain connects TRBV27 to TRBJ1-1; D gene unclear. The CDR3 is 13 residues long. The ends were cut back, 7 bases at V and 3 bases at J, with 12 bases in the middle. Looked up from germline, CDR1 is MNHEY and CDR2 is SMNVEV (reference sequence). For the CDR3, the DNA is TGTGCCAGCACCCCCACCAAAGACACTGAAGCTTTCTTT. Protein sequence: CASTPTKDTEAFF.

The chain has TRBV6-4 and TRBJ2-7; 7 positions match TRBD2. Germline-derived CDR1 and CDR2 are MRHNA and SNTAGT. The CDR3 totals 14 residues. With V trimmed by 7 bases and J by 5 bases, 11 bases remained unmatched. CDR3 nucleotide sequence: TGTGCCAGCACCCGCGAAGAGCGGGACCACGAGCAGTACTTC. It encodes CASTREERDHEQYF.

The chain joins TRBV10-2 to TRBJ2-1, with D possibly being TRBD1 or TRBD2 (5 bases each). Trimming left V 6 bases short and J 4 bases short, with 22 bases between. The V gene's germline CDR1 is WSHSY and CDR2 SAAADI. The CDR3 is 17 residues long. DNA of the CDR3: TGCGCCAGCAGGGCCGGTCGGGGACCCTTAACATACAATGAGCAGTTCTTC. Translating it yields CASRAGRGPLTYNEQFF.

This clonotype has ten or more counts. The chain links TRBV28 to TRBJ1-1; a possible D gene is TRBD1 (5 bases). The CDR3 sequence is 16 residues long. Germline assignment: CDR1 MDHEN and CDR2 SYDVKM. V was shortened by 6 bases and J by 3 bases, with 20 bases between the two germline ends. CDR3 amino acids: CASRPTGIGTDTEAFF. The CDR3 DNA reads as TGTGCCAGCAGGCCGACCGGTATTGGGACGGACACTGAAGCTTTCTTT.

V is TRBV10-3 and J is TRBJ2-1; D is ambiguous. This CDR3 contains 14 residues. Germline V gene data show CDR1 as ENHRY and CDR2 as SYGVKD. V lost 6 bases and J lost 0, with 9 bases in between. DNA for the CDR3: TGTGCCATCAGCGGCCCTGGCTCCTACAATGAGCAGTTCTTC. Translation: CAISGPGSYNEQFF.

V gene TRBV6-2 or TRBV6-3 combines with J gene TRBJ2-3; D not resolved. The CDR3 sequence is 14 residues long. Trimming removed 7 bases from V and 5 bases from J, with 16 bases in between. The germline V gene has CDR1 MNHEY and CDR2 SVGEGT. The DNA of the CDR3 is TGTGCCAGCACAGGATCCCTTGCCGGAGATACGCAGTATTTT. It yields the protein CASTGSLAGDTQYF.

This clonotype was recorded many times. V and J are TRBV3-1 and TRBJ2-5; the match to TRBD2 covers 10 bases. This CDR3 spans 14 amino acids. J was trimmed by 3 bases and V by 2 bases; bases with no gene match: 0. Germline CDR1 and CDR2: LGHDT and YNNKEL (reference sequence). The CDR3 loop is CASSQTSGKETQYF. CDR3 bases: TGTGCCAGCAGCCAAACTAGCGGGAAAGAGACCCAGTACTTC.

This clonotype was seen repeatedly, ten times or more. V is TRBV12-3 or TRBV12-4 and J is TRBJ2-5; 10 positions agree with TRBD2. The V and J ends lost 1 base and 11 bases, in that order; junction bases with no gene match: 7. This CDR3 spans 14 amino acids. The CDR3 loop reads CASSLGGTSVPQYF. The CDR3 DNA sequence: TGTGCCAGCAGTTTAGGCGGGACTAGCGTGCCTCAGTACTTC.

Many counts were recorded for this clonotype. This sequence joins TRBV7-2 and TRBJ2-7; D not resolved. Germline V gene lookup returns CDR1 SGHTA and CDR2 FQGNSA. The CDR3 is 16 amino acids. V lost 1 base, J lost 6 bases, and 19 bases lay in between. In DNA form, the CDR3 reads TGTGCCAGCAGCTTAGGGGGTATAAGTCCCCGGATCGAGCAGTACTTC. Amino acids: CASSLGGISPRIEQYF.

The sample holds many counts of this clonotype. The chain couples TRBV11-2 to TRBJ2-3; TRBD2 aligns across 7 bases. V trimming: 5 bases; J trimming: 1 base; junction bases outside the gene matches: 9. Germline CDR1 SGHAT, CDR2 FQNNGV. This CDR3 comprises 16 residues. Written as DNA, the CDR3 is TGTGCCAGCAGCCCCCGTTTAGCGGGCCGCACAGATACGCAGTATTTT. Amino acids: CASSPRLAGRTDTQYF.

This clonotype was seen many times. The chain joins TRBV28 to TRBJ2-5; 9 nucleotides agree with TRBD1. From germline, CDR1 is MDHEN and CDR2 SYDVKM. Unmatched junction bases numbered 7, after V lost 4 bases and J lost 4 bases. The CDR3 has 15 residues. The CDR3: CASSSPGQGRETQYF. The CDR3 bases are TGTGCCAGCAGTTCCCCGGGACAGGGAAGAGAGACCCAGTACTTC.

The CDR3 coding sequence is TGCAGTGCTAGAGATCTGCCTAGCGGGACCCCCTACGAGCAGTACTTC. This sequence encodes CSARDLPSGTPYEQYF. The rearrangement links TRBV20-1 to TRBJ2-7; 9 nucleotides agree with TRBD2. With V trimmed by 0 bases and J by 2 bases, 8 bases remained unmatched. Germline CDR1 and CDR2: DFQATT and SNEGSKA (reference sequence). This CDR3 is 16 amino acids long.

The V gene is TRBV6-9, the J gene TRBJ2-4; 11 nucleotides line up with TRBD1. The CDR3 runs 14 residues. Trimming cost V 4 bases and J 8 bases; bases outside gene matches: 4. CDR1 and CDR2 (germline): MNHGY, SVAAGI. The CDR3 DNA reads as TGTGCCAGCAGTTCAGGACAGGGGGCACACATTCAGTACTTC. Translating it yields CASSSGQGAHIQYF.

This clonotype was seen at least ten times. The CDR3 DNA reads TGTGCCAGCAGCTTGTCCGGGACTAGCAGACAAGAGACCCAGTACTTC. Translating gives CASSLSGTSRQETQYF. This chain links TRBV7-3 with TRBJ2-5; TRBD2 aligns across 9 bases. The germline V gene has CDR1 SGHTA and CDR2 FQGTGA. The CDR3 contains 16 residues. The V segment lost 3 bases and the J segment 2 bases; nucleotides outside the gene matches: 7.

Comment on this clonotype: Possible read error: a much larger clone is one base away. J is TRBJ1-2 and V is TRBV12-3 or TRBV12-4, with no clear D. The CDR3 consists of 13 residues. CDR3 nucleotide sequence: TGTACCAGCACCCCCCGGACGGACTATGGCTACACCTTC. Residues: CTSTPRTDYGYTF.

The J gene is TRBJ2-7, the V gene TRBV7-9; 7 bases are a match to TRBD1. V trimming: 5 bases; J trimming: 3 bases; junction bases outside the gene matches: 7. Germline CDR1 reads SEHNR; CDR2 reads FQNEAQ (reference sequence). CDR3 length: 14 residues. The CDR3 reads CASSRAGGNYEQYF. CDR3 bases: TGTGCCAGCAGCAGGGCAGGGGGAAACTACGAGCAGTACTTC.

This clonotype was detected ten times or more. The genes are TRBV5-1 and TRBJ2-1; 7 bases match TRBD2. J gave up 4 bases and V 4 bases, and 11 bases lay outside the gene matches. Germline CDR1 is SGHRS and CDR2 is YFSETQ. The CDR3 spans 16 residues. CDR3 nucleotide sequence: TGCGCCAGCAGCCCAGAAGGAACTAGCGATTACAATGAGCAGTTCTTC. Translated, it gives CASSPEGTSDYNEQFF.

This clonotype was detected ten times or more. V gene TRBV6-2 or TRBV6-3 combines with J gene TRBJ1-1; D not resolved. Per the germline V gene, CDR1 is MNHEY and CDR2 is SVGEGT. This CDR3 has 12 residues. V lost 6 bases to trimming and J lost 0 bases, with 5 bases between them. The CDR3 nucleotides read TGTGCCAGCAGGACCTTGAACACTGAAGCTTTCTTT. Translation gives CASRTLNTEAFF.